A selection of T cell receptor beta chains follows, all from one sample in a study of shared clonotypes between healthy human individuals. TCRdb keeps only in-frame clones here, not all; method: immunoSEQ multiplex PCR. The repertoire holds about 2.1 million clones, around 93% seen once, with about 1.7% in the top ten. Sequencing was performed on naive CD8+ T cells from PBMCs. The receptors derive from a man aged 18 to 29 in good health. Some clones in this sample may be carry-over from other donors' samples. Both conserved end residues are part of each CDR3. The D gene is left open where the match is weak. Size values are once, few and many counts, or a class for expanded clones, and some rows have none.

J gene | D gene | V gene | clone size | CDR3 protein | CDR3 DNA
TRBJ1-2 | - | TRBV12-5 | - | CASGTGHIDGYTF | TGTGCTAGTGGTACCGGGCACATAGATGGCTACACCTTC
TRBJ1-1 | TRBD1 | TRBV27 | - | CASSPLGDRGVRTEAFF | TGTGCCAGCAGTCCCCTCGGGGACAGGGGGGTGAGAACTGAAGCTTTCTTT
TRBJ2-1 | - | TRBV30 | - | CAWSAGRGQFF | TGTGCCTGGAGCGCAGGTAGGGGGCAGTTCTTC
TRBJ1-1 | - | TRBV7-9 | - | CASSPLQGLNTEAFF | TGTGCCAGCAGCCCCTTACAGGGACTCAACACTGAAGCTTTCTTT
TRBJ2-7 | TRBD1 | TRBV6-1 | - | CASSERGQGANEQYF | TGTGCCAGCAGTGAAAGAGGGCAGGGGGCGAACGAGCAGTACTTC
TRBJ2-1 | TRBD2 | TRBV27 | - | CASSFSSGSSYNEQFF | TGTGCCAGCAGTTTTTCGAGCGGGAGCTCCTACAATGAGCAGTTCTTC
TRBJ1-3 | - | TRBV11-2 | - | CASSLVSRAGNTIYF | TGTGCCAGCAGCTTAGTTTCCAGGGCTGGAAACACCATATATTTT
TRBJ2-1 | TRBD1 | TRBV7-6 | - | CASSLGTGGSYNEQFF | TGTGCCAGCAGCTTAGGGACAGGGGGCTCCTACAATGAGCAGTTCTTC
TRBJ1-2 | - | TRBV28 | - | CASSPIPDGLNYGYTF | TGTGCCAGCAGTCCGATCCCGGACGGATTGAACTATGGCTACACCTTC
TRBJ2-3 | - | TRBV11-1 | - | CASSLEGDTDTQYF | TGTGCCAGCAGCTTAGAGGGAGACACAGATACGCAGTATTTT
TRBJ1-5 | TRBD1 | TRBV11-2 | - | CASSPTGTSNQPQHF | TGTGCCAGCAGCCCGACAGGGACCAGCAATCAGCCCCAGCATTTT
TRBJ2-5 | - | TRBV11-2 | - | CASGTGEKETQYF | TGTGCCAGCGGGACGGGCGAGAAAGAGACCCAGTACTTC
TRBJ2-6 | - | TRBV6-1 | - | CASSEAAGTGANVLTF | TGTGCCAGCAGTGAAGCGGCGGGAACTGGGGCCAACGTCCTGACTTTC
TRBJ2-6 | - | TRBV18 | - | CASSPVSGANVLTF | TGTGCCAGCTCACCGGTTTCTGGGGCCAACGTCCTGACTTTC
TRBJ1-5 | - | TRBV14 | - | CASSPRGANQPQHF | TGTGCCAGCAGCCCCCGGGGAGCAAATCAGCCCCAGCATTTT
TRBJ2-5 | TRBD2 | TRBV28 | - | CASSPGLAGPPLETQYF | TGTGCCAGCAGTCCGGGACTAGCGGGTCCCCCTCTAGAGACCCAGTACTTC
TRBJ2-1 | - | TRBV6-5 | - | CASSYSAGEAVDEQFF | TGTGCCAGCAGTTACTCGGCAGGGGAGGCGGTCGATGAGCAGTTCTTC
TRBJ1-1 | TRBD1 | TRBV15 | - | CATSHGGQGAKWNTEAFF | TGTGCCACCAGCCACGGAGGACAGGGGGCCAAGTGGAACACTGAAGCTTTCTTT
TRBJ1-1 | TRBD1 | TRBV5-6 | - | CANAYRGPDTEAFF | TGTGCCAATGCATACAGGGGGCCGGACACTGAAGCTTTCTTT
TRBJ2-7 | TRBD2 | TRBV5-4 | - | CASSAGLAPTGEQYF | TGTGCCAGCAGCGCGGGACTAGCGCCAACGGGGGAGCAGTACTTC
TRBJ2-5 | TRBD1 | TRBV28 | - | CASSRDRARETQYF | TGTGCCAGCAGCAGGGACAGGGCACGGGAGACCCAGTACTTC
TRBJ2-5 | - | TRBV2 | - | CASSDPADQETQYF | TGTGCCAGCAGTGACCCCGCGGACCAAGAGACCCAGTACTTC
TRBJ2-3 | - | TRBV29-1 | once | CSVEGSIVDGTDTQYF | TGCAGCGTTGAAGGCAGCATAGTGGACGGCACAGATACGCAGTATTTT
TRBJ2-3 | TRBD2 | TRBV4-2 | once | CASSQRYGREATADTQYF | TGTGCCAGCAGCCAACGATATGGGCGGGAGGCGACGGCAGATACGCAGTATTTT
TRBJ2-1 | TRBD2 | TRBV19 | - | CASREVLAAGGPYNEQFF | TGTGCCAGTAGGGAGGTCCTAGCAGCGGGAGGGCCCTACAATGAGCAGTTCTTC
TRBJ1-1 | - | TRBV7-9 | - | CASSLGVTNGGTEAFF | TGTGCCAGCAGCTTAGGTGTGACCAATGGGGGCACTGAAGCTTTCTTT
TRBJ2-3 | - | TRBV6-5 | - | CASSSSLKGTDTQYF | TGTGCCAGCAGCTCGTCTTTAAAGGGCACAGATACGCAGTATTTT
TRBJ2-1 | TRBD2 | TRBV12-5 | - | CASGLVRGLSGFSYNEQFF | TGTGCTAGTGGTTTGGTACGGGGACTATCAGGTTTCTCCTACAATGAGCAGTTCTTC
TRBJ2-3 | TRBD1 | TRBV4-1 | - | CASSHRQGTSTDTQYF | TGCGCCAGCAGCCACCGACAGGGCACAAGCACAGATACGCAGTATTTT
TRBJ2-3 | - | TRBV28 | - | CASSFRGGTDTQYF | TGTGCCAGCAGTTTCCGCGGGGGCACAGATACGCAGTATTTT
TRBJ1-3 | - | TRBV28 | - | CASSFHLRRDTIYF | TGTGCCAGCAGTTTTCATCTGCGGCGTGACACCATATATTTT
TRBJ2-5 | TRBD2 | TRBV7-7 | once | CASSLELREETQYF | TGTGCCAGCAGCTTAGAGTTGCGGGAGGAGACCCAGTACTTC
TRBJ2-7 | TRBD1 | TRBV23-1 | - | CASRGTGTGEEGEQYF | TGCGCCAGCAGGGGTACCGGGACAGGGGAAGAAGGTGAGCAGTACTTC
TRBJ1-4 | - | TRBV9 | - | CASSLSGGRAEKLFF | TGTGCCAGCAGCCTTTCAGGAGGACGGGCCGAAAAACTGTTTTTT
TRBJ2-1 | - | TRBV11-3 | - | CASSSLPRSRQFF | TGTGCCAGCAGCTCCTTGCCCAGGAGTCGGCAGTTCTTC